Shown below are 18 T cell receptor beta chains from a single sample sequenced in a study of T cell repertoires in cytomegalovirus infection. MiXCR, applied by TCRdb to the reads, yields one record per CDR3 protein. The table records approximately 500,000 distinct CDR3 sequences, 11% of them present only once. Sequenced input: PBMCs. Receptor source: a human donor in good health (CMV status not recorded). Some clones in this sample may be carry-over from other donors' samples.

The chain combines TRBV27 with TRBJ2-1, with 7 bases fitting TRBD1. After removal of 6 bases from V and 4 bases from J, the junction contained 12 bases not matched to a gene. This CDR3 has 16 residues. Germline-derived CDR1 and CDR2 are MNHEY and SMNVEV (reference sequence). The CDR3 loop is CASSYTQGQIYNEQFF. In DNA form, the CDR3 reads TGTGCCAGCAGCTATACCCAGGGACAGATTTACAATGAGCAGTTCTTC.

In its sample, this clonotype was seen many times. J is TRBJ1-1 and V is TRBV12-5; D is unclear. Trimming took 2 bases from V and 0 from J, leaving 13 bases between them. Germline lookup yields CDR1 LGHNT and CDR2 FRNRAP. This CDR3 is built from 16 residues. The CDR3, as DNA: TGTGCTAGTGGTTTGTTAGCCTGGGAAATGAACACTGAAGCTTTCTTT. Translated: CASGLLAWEMNTEAFF.

This clonotype occurred many times. The chain carries TRBV14 and TRBJ2-1; TRBD2 agrees at 15 bases. The CDR3 contains 19 residues. Germline CDR1 and CDR2: SGHDN and FVKESK. V lost 3 bases to trimming and J lost 1 base; unmatched junction nucleotides: 7. CDR3 DNA sequence: TGTGCCAGCAGCCACCTCGGGACTAGCGGGAGGATGTCCTACAATGAGCAGTTCTTC. As protein: CASSHLGTSGRMSYNEQFF.

This clonotype was counted ten times or more. The genes are TRBV7-9 and TRBJ1-4; the D gene is possibly TRBD1 (5 bases). This CDR3 has 16 residues. Germline CDR1 and CDR2: SEHNR and FQNEAQ (reference sequence). The V and J ends lost 4 bases and 2 bases respectively, with 14 bases between them. The CDR3 coding sequence is TGTGCCAGCAGCTCCCGACGGGCAGGGACTAATGAAAAACTGTTTTTT. Its translation: CASSSRRAGTNEKLFF.

This clonotype appeared a few times. The chain uses TRBV2 and TRBJ1-4; a possible D gene is TRBD1 (5 bases). The CDR3 loop spans 12 amino acids. V lost 6 bases and J lost 8, with 10 bases in between. Germline loops: CDR1 SNHLY, CDR2 FYNNEI. In nucleotides, the CDR3 is TGTGCCAGCAGCGCAGGGTCCGAAAAACTGTTTTTT. Its translation is CASSAGSEKLFF.

This clonotype was recorded at least ten times. The chain combines TRBV15 with TRBJ2-7; no reliable D call. This CDR3 contains 16 residues. V was clipped by 2 bases and J by 0 bases, with 14 bases between them. From germline, CDR1 is LNHNV and CDR2 YYDKDF (reference sequence). The DNA of the CDR3 is TGTGCCACCAGCAGAAAGGGTCGTGGAAGCTCCTACGAGCAGTACTTC. It encodes CATSRKGRGSSYEQYF.

This chain uses TRBV2 with TRBJ2-1; 8 nucleotides align to TRBD1. Germline CDR1 SNHLY, CDR2 FYNNEI. The CDR3 runs 15 residues. With 5 bases clipped from V and 4 bases from J, the junction kept 7 bases outside the gene matches. The chain's CDR3 is CASSRTGGFYNEQFF. The CDR3 DNA follows: TGTGCCAGCAGTCGTACAGGGGGGTTTTACAATGAGCAGTTCTTC.

This chain connects TRBV4-2 to TRBJ1-5; D uncertain. CDR1 and CDR2 from the germline V gene are LGHNA and YNFKEQ. Trimming pared 0 bases from V and 6 bases from J, leaving 12 bases between. There are 15 residues in the CDR3. The DNA of the CDR3 is TGTGCCAGCAGCCAAGAGGCATACGGAGGTCAGCCCCAGCATTTT. The encoded protein is CASSQEAYGGQPQHF.

This clonotype was seen more than once but under ten times. This chain links TRBV29-1 with TRBJ2-5; D is unresolved. The germline V gene encodes CDR1 SQVTM and CDR2 ANQGSEA. With 4 bases removed from V and 5 bases from J, the gap between germline ends came to 8 bases. The CDR3 is made up of 11 amino acids. CDR3 bases: TGCAGCGTTGCCCTTGGGGAGACCCAGTACTTC. This gives the protein CSVALGETQYF.

The chain joins TRBV9 to TRBJ2-7, with D possibly matching TRBD2 (5 bases). V was cut by 0 bases and J by 3 bases, with 7 bases left in between. Per the germline V gene, CDR1 is SGDLS and CDR2 is YYNGEE. CDR3 length equals 13 residues. This CDR3 is CASSVAGSYEQYF. The CDR3 DNA is TGTGCCAGCAGCGTAGCGGGAAGCTACGAGCAGTACTTC.

In its sample, this clonotype was seen many times. The rearrangement joins TRBV5-5 to TRBJ1-2; 8 bases line up with TRBD1. Losses at the gene ends were 4 bases for V and 6 bases for J; bases not matched to a gene: 8. Germline CDR1 is SGHKS and CDR2 is YYEKEE (reference sequence). There are 14 residues in the CDR3. Here the CDR3 DNA reads TGTGCCAGCAGCCCTGACAGGGGAAAGAATGGCTACACCTTC. Its translation: CASSPDRGKNGYTF.

At least ten counts were recorded for this clonotype. The chain carries TRBV28 and TRBJ2-5; no firm D call. V was clipped by 6 bases and J by 0 bases, with 8 bases between them. This CDR3 is built from 13 residues. Germline V gene lookup returns CDR1 MDHEN and CDR2 SYDVKM. The CDR3 DNA is TGTGCCAGCAGGGATAGCAACCAAGAGACCCAGTACTTC. Its translation is CASRDSNQETQYF.

This clonotype has a count of ten or more. The chain links TRBV7-2 to TRBJ2-7; D is unclear. Germline V gene lookup returns CDR1 SGHTA and CDR2 FQGNSA. This CDR3 contains 16 residues. The germline V and J ends were trimmed by 0 bases and 2 bases, with 14 bases remaining between them. The CDR3 region is CASSLATSERTYEQYF. The CDR3 region has the DNA TGTGCCAGCAGCTTAGCGACATCTGAAAGGACCTACGAGCAGTACTTC.

This clonotype was observed many times. CDR3 DNA: TGTGCCAGCAGGCTTCTAGCGGGAGTAGGGTATACGCAGTATTTT. Its translation: CASRLLAGVGYTQYF. The chain has TRBV28 and TRBJ2-3; 10 bases are shared with TRBD2. V lost 6 bases and J lost 7; bases outside the gene matches: 10. This CDR3 spans 15 amino acids. Germline CDR1 and CDR2: MDHEN and SYDVKM.

This clonotype was detected ten times or more. The gene calls are TRBV13 and TRBJ1-1; maybe TRBD1 (5 bases). V dropped 5 bases and J dropped 3 bases, with 22 bases sitting between them. The CDR3 totals 17 residues. Germline CDR1 reads PRHDT; CDR2 reads FYEKMQ (reference sequence). The CDR3 sequence is CASSPGRLILYDTEAFF. The CDR3 nucleotides are TGTGCCAGCAGCCCGGGACGCCTGATTCTTTATGACACTGAAGCTTTCTTT.

This clonotype appeared a few times. The chain links TRBV5-1 to TRBJ2-3; 7 positions match TRBD2. Trimming removed 2 bases from V and 4 bases from J; junction bases left unmatched: 13. This CDR3 region has 17 residues. Germline lookup yields CDR1 SGHRS and CDR2 YFSETQ. DNA for the CDR3: TGCGCCAGCAGCTTAGGTCCCGACGGCGGGAGCCCAGATACGCAGTATTTT. It is translated as CASSLGPDGGSPDTQYF.

The CDR3 DNA reads TGTGCCAGACCGGGACAGGGGGACTATGGCTACACCTTC. Its protein is CARPGQGDYGYTF. The genes are TRBV2 and TRBJ1-2; TRBD1 matches at 11 bases. The V and J ends lost 9 bases and 3 bases, in that order; junction bases with no gene match: 3. Germline CDR1 is SNHLY and CDR2 is FYNNEI. This CDR3 has 13 amino acids. The variable domain in full, with the rest retrieved from reference TRBV2 and TRBJ1-2, is EPEVTQTPSHQVTQMGQEVILRCVPISNHLYFYWYRQILGQKVEFLVSFYNNEISEKSEIFDDQFSVERPDGSNFTLKIRSTKLEDSAMYFCARPGQGDYGYTFGSGTRLTVV.

This clonotype was counted ten times or more. V usage is TRBV6-5 and J usage is TRBJ1-4; possible D gene TRBD1, 5 bases. There are 17 residues in the CDR3. The germline CDR1 and CDR2 sequences are MNHEY and SVGAGI. The V end was cut by 6 bases, the J end by 0 bases, with 17 bases between. The CDR3 coding sequence is TGTGCCAGCAGCAGTCTATGGGGCGTCGCAACTAATGAAAAACTGTTTTTT. Translation: CASSSLWGVATNEKLFF.